This TCR beta chain emerged from a study of early T cells in non-severe SARS-CoV-2 infection. About the study: Chains were unpaired, as sequencing was done on bulk RNA from unsorted whole blood. Notes on the study in general: Lookups in VDJdb leaned toward anti-spike CD8 responses and missed private and CD4 specificities.

With 3 bases removed from V and 3 bases from J, the gap between germline ends came to 15 bases. The CDR3 sequence is 15 residues long. Tagging with unique molecular identifiers was applied to individual cDNA molecules. Each CDR3 protein is one row after TCRdb ran MiXCR on the 5' RACE reads. The sample records 25,000 to 30,000 distinct CDR3 sequences, around 5.8% being singletons. The table lists this clonotype with many counts. Its antigen remains unidentified. Sample: whole blood, taken at baseline. The TCR was taken from an adult who was a healthcare worker with PCR-confirmed SARS-CoV-2 infection or an uninfected control (not recorded which). The chain carries TRBV12-3 or TRBV12-4 and TRBJ2-7; D is ambiguous. Here the CDR3 DNA reads TGTGCCAGCAGTTTGGGTCTAGTGGGATACTACGAGCAGTACTTC. This gives the protein CASSLGLVGYYEQYF.